The count of the clone carrying this T cell receptor beta chain is one. Its specificity is not known. The sample belongs to a study of cytomegalovirus exposure and HLA in healthy donors. The study ran its PCR with 60 Vbeta and 13 Jbeta primers. Sequenced by immunoSEQ multiplex PCR; TCRdb stores in-frame clones only, minus some. The table records roughly 120,000 clones, 73% of them present only once. Whole-study findings and limits: Analysis was carried out at a later point, and it linked a missense DCLRE1C variant to TCR beta V- and J-gene trimming. There was a cluster of highly shared sequence variants that was likely a sequencing artifact. For most TCR beta V segments, an earlier analysis put the productive rate at about 87% or about 30% of the time. Relative to equally common others, HLA-associated TCR beta chains showed greater clonal expansion in a later analysis.

Germline V CDR1 and CDR2: SGDLS, YYNGEE. The CDR3 has 13 amino acids. V was pared by 5 bases and J by 3 bases, with 9 bases between. The sample comprised PBMCs. The origin of this receptor is a man in his fifties or sixties in good health and CMV-seropositive. This rearrangement joins TRBV9 to TRBJ1-3; D possibly corresponds to TRBD1 (5 bases). The CDR3 spells CASSSGYGNTIYF. The CDR3 bases are TGTGCCAGCAGTTCAGGGTATGGAAACACCATATATTTT. The whole variable domain, filled in from reference TRBV9 and TRBJ1-3, reads DSGVTQTPKHLITATGQRVTLRCSPRSGDLSVYWYQQSLDQGLQFLIQYYNGEERAKGNILERFSAQQFPDLHSELNLSSLELGDSALYFCASSSGYGNTIYFGEGSWLTVV.